The 30 T cell receptor beta chains presented below share a single source sample, sequenced in a study of cytomegalovirus exposure and HLA in healthy donors. PCR was performed using 60 Vbeta and 13 Jbeta primers. Using immunoSEQ multiplex PCR, the repertoire was profiled, and TCRdb retains in-frame clones only, with some absent. The sample lists some 120,000 clones, approximately 85% occurring once. Sequenced input: PBMCs. The receptors derive from a male donor in good health and CMV-seropositive.

The chain links TRBV7-3 to TRBJ2-1; possibly TRBD1 for D (5 bases). V dropped 0 bases and J dropped 6 bases, with 6 bases sitting between them. The germline V gene has CDR1 SGHTA and CDR2 FQGTGA. CDR3 length: 13 amino acids. Here the CDR3 DNA reads TGTGCCAGCAGCTTAACAGGGGCCAATGAGCAGTTCTTC. Translated, it gives CASSLTGANEQFF.

The chain joins TRBV7-9 to TRBJ2-5, with 7 bases fitting TRBD2. The DNA end favors TRBJ2-7, so the J call may be wrong. The germline gives CDR1 SEHNR, CDR2 FQNEAQ (reference sequence). The CDR3 has 14 residues. In DNA, the CDR3 is TGTGCCAGCAGCTTCGGCGGGAGCTCCTACGAGCAGTACTTC. Translation: CASSFGGSSYEQYF.

This chain connects TRBV27 to TRBJ2-5; TRBD2 matches at 7 bases. TRBJ2-7 matches the DNA end more closely, so the J call is doubtful. CDR1 and CDR2 from the germline V gene are MNHEY and SMNVEV (reference sequence). The CDR3 length is 14 residues. The CDR3 DNA sequence: TGTGCCAGCAGTCCCCGGGGGGTGGCCTACGAGCAGTACTTC. Protein: CASSPRGVAYEQYF.

V usage is TRBV19 and J usage is TRBJ2-7; 7 positions agree with TRBD1. The germline V gene encodes CDR1 LNHDA and CDR2 SQIVND (reference sequence). With 3 bases clipped from V and 1 base from J, the junction kept 6 bases outside the gene matches. The length of the CDR3 is 15 residues. As DNA, the CDR3 is TGTGCCAGTAGTATCGTGGCAGGGGGATCCTACGAGCAGTACTTC. This sequence encodes CASSIVAGGSYEQYF.

The genes are TRBV19 and TRBJ2-7; D is possibly TRBD2 (5 bases). Germline CDR1 is LNHDA and CDR2 is SQIVND (reference sequence). The CDR3 totals 14 residues. Between the trimmed V and J ends, which lost 5 bases and 2 bases, there was a span of 13 bases. The CDR3 DNA is TGTGCCAGTAGTTCCCAGGACTTTACCTACGAGCAGTACTTC. Translated: CASSSQDFTYEQYF.

V gene TRBV7-8 combines with J gene TRBJ2-2; 9 nucleotides line up with TRBD1. Per the germline V gene, CDR1 is SGHVS and CDR2 is FQNEAQ. With 0 bases clipped from V and 2 bases from J, the junction kept 7 bases outside the gene matches. This CDR3 region has 18 residues. The CDR3 here is CASSLALRTGANTGELFF. The CDR3 DNA follows: TGTGCCAGCAGCTTAGCGCTAAGGACAGGGGCCAACACCGGGGAGCTGTTTTTT.

V gene TRBV28 combines with J gene TRBJ2-2; 7 bases line up with TRBD2. Trimming at V came to 3 bases and at J to 5 bases, leaving 3 bases not matched to a gene. The CDR3 has 14 residues. From germline, CDR1 is MDHEN and CDR2 SYDVKM. The CDR3 spells CASSFGGGTGELFF. CDR3 nucleotide sequence: TGTGCCAGCAGTTTTGGGGGAGGGACCGGGGAGCTGTTTTTT.

In its sample, this clone was seen once. The CDR3 loop is CAWSVEIQETQYF. In DNA, the CDR3 is TGTGCCTGGAGTGTGGAGATCCAAGAGACCCAGTACTTC. V gene TRBV30 combines with J gene TRBJ2-5; no firm D call. The V gene's germline CDR1 is GTSNPN and CDR2 SVGIG (reference sequence). With 0 bases removed from V and 1 base from J, the gap between germline ends came to 6 bases. This CDR3 has 13 amino acids.

Here the CDR3 reads CASSEFSGSSDTQYF. CDR3 bases: TGTGCCAGCAGTGAATTCAGCGGGAGTTCGGATACGCAGTATTTT. The rearrangement uses TRBV2 and TRBJ2-3, with 8 positions matching TRBD2. The V gene end was trimmed by 2 bases and the J gene end by 6 bases; junction bases not matched to a gene: 7. The CDR3 has 15 amino acids. In germline, CDR1 is SNHLY, CDR2 FYNNEI.

This clone turned up a few times. The chain carries TRBV5-4 and TRBJ2-1, with 10 bases matching TRBD1. The CDR3 has 15 residues. The germline V gene encodes CDR1 SGHNT and CDR2 YYREEE (reference sequence). With V trimmed by 3 bases and J by 10 bases, 10 bases remained unmatched. The CDR3: CASSSPGQGPKEQFF. The CDR3 coding sequence is TGTGCCAGCAGCTCGCCGGGACAGGGGCCGAAGGAGCAGTTCTTC.

The gene calls are TRBV27 and TRBJ2-7; TRBD1 might be the D (6 bases). Trimming left V 3 bases short and J 4 bases short, with 10 bases between. Per the germline V gene, CDR1 is MNHEY and CDR2 is SMNVEV (reference sequence). CDR3 size: 13 residues. This CDR3 is CASSLEGGYEQYF. The CDR3, as DNA: TGTGCCAGCAGTTTGGAAGGGGGTTACGAGCAGTACTTC.

The chain is built from TRBV11-3 and TRBJ2-7; D is possibly TRBD1 (6 bases). Germline-derived CDR1 and CDR2 are SGHNT and YENEEA. The length of the CDR3 is 14 residues. Trimming removed 8 bases from V and 5 bases from J, with 19 bases in between. CDR3 sequence reads: CASSSGTLVDEQYF. The CDR3, as DNA: TGTGCCAGCTCCTCGGGGACACTGGTTGACGAGCAGTACTTC.

The V and J genes are TRBV2 and TRBJ2-4; D is unclear. The ends were cut back, 7 bases at V and 9 bases at J, with 13 bases in the middle. The CDR3 length is 12 residues. From germline, CDR1 is SNHLY and CDR2 FYNNEI. CDR3 amino acids: CASTYLSGIQYF. The CDR3 DNA follows: TGTGCCAGCACCTACCTATCAGGCATTCAGTACTTC.

The chain has TRBV7-4 and TRBJ2-7; D gene uncertain. V lost 8 bases, J lost 6 bases, and 5 bases lay in between. CDR1 SGHVT and CDR2 SQSDAQ come from the germline V gene. This CDR3 region has 9 residues. The CDR3 protein is CASSGEQYF. The CDR3 coding sequence is TGTGCCAGCTCCGGCGAGCAGTACTTC.

This clone turned up a few times. The chain recombines TRBV4-1 with TRBJ2-7; 7 bases align to TRBD2. After removal of 6 bases from V and 2 bases from J, the junction contained 4 bases not matched to a gene. This CDR3 region has 13 residues. Germline-derived CDR1 and CDR2 are MGHRA and YSYEKL. The CDR3 sequence is CASRGGETYEQYF. CDR3 sequence (DNA): TGCGCCAGCAGGGGGGGGGAAACCTACGAGCAGTACTTC.

The chain uses TRBV19 and TRBJ2-2; TRBD1 agrees at 9 bases. Germline CDR1 LNHDA, CDR2 SQIVND (reference sequence). The ends lost 3 bases at V and 4 bases at J; junction bases unmatched: 6. This CDR3 has 16 amino acids. The CDR3 protein is CASSIGTGIPTGELFF. The CDR3, as DNA: TGTGCCAGTAGTATCGGGACAGGGATTCCCACCGGGGAGCTGTTTTTT. The full variable domain, in which reference TRBV19 and TRBJ2-2 provide the parts outside the CDR3, is DGGITQSPKYLFRKEGQNVTLSCEQNLNHDAMYWYRQDPGQGLRLIYYSQIVNDFQKGDIAEGYSVSREKKESFPLTVTSAQKNPTAFYLCASSIGTGIPTGELFFGEGSRLTVL.

This chain joins TRBV5-4 and TRBJ1-6; D remains ambiguous. Between the trimmed V and J ends, which lost 1 base and 8 bases, there was a span of 10 bases. Germline-derived CDR1 and CDR2 are SGHNT and YYREEE (reference sequence). The CDR3 sequence is 14 residues long. CDR3 protein: CASSLRRTDSPLHF. The DNA of the CDR3 is TGTGCCAGCAGCTTGCGCAGGACTGATTCACCCCTCCACTTT.

The rearrangement links TRBV25-1 to TRBJ2-1, with D hard to call. Looked up from germline, CDR1 is MGHDK and CDR2 is SYGVNS. This CDR3 region has 14 residues. Trimming took 6 bases from V and 3 from J, leaving 12 bases between them. CDR3 sequence (DNA): TGTGCCAGCAGCCTAGAGTTTGGCTACAATGAGCAGTTCTTC. It specifies CASSLEFGYNEQFF. Looking up the rest from reference TRBV25-1 and TRBJ2-1 gives the full variable domain: EADIYQTPRYLVIGTGKKITLECSQTMGHDKMYWYQQDPGMELHLIHYSYGVNSTEKGDLSSESTVSRIRTEHFPLTLESARPSHTSQYLCASSLEFGYNEQFFGPGTRLTVL.

This clone was picked up a small number of times. V is TRBV12-5 and J is TRBJ2-1; D might be TRBD1 (5 bases). Germline assignment: CDR1 LGHNT and CDR2 FRNRAP. This CDR3 is built from 15 residues. The ends were cut back, 0 bases at V and 8 bases at J, with 14 bases in the middle. The CDR3 region is CASGLVRAGWYEQFF. CDR3 in DNA: TGTGCTAGTGGTTTGGTAAGGGCAGGGTGGTATGAGCAGTTCTTC.

The chain carries TRBV27 and TRBJ1-4, with 9 bases matching TRBD1. CDR1 and CDR2 (germline): MNHEY, SMNVEV (reference sequence). CDR3 size: 13 residues. Trimming took 9 bases from V and 7 from J; bases not matched to a gene: 6. The CDR3 DNA reads as TGTGCCAGTTCCGGGACAGGGAGTGAAAAACTGTTTTTT. This sequence encodes CASSGTGSEKLFF. Combining the CDR3 with reference TRBV27 and TRBJ1-4 gives the whole variable domain EAQVTQNPRYLITVTGKKLTVTCSQNMNHEYMSWYRQDPGLGLRQIYYSMNVEVTDKGDVPEGYKVSRKEKRNFPLILESPSPNQTSLYFCASSGTGSEKLFFGSGTQLSVL.

This clone was counted between two and nine times. The V and J genes are TRBV10-3 and TRBJ2-1; the match to TRBD2 covers 7 bases. Germline V gene sequence: CDR1 ENHRY, CDR2 SYGVKD. CDR3 length equals 14 residues. V lost 11 bases and J lost 6; bases outside the gene matches: 13. The CDR3 loop reads CASRMGGSPNEQFF. Written as DNA, the CDR3 is TGTGCCTCAAGGATGGGCGGGAGCCCCAATGAGCAGTTCTTC.

The chain has TRBV9 and TRBJ2-1; 11 bases are a match to TRBD2. The CDR3 loop spans 16 amino acids. Unmatched junction bases numbered 7, after V lost 4 bases and J lost 4 bases. Per the germline V gene, CDR1 is SGDLS and CDR2 is YYNGEE. CDR3 in amino acids: CASSRSGTSGYNEQFF. CDR3 DNA: TGTGCCAGCAGCCGCTCAGGGACTAGCGGATACAATGAGCAGTTCTTC.

The rearrangement uses TRBV27 and TRBJ2-7, with D perhaps TRBD2 (5 bases). The CDR3 extends over 16 amino acids. Trimming stripped 2 bases from V and 0 bases from J, with 14 bases between. Germline V lookup: CDR1 MNHEY, CDR2 SMNVEV (reference sequence). The CDR3 DNA reads as TGTGCCAGCAGTTTAAGAGGAGGTTCTAGCTCCTACGAGCAGTACTTC. It codes for CASSLRGGSSSYEQYF.

This clone was seen once. This rearrangement joins TRBV27 to TRBJ1-2, with D unresolved. There are 18 residues in the CDR3. Germline loops: CDR1 MNHEY, CDR2 SMNVEV (reference sequence). V shed 7 bases and J shed 6 bases, with 30 bases lying between them. CDR3 in amino acids: CASNPRWQRLAGSDGYTF. DNA of the CDR3: TGTGCCAGCAACCCAAGGTGGCAGCGCCTAGCAGGATCGGATGGCTACACCTTC.

The J gene is TRBJ1-5, the V gene TRBV19; D is unclear. The CDR3 has 17 amino acids. Germline lookup yields CDR1 LNHDA and CDR2 SQIVND (reference sequence). Trimming removed 6 bases at V and 4 bases at J, with 22 bases between. CDR3 residues: CASSYPAPVRKNQPQHF. The DNA of the CDR3 is TGTGCCAGTAGCTACCCCGCCCCAGTGAGGAAGAATCAGCCCCAGCATTTT. Full variable domain (rest looked up from reference TRBV19 and TRBJ1-5): DGGITQSPKYLFRKEGQNVTLSCEQNLNHDAMYWYRQDPGQGLRLIYYSQIVNDFQKGDIAEGYSVSREKKESFPLTVTSAQKNPTAFYLCASSYPAPVRKNQPQHFGDGTRLSIL.

The V and J genes are TRBV28 and TRBJ2-3; 11 bases are a match to TRBD2. This CDR3 spans 15 amino acids. Germline trimming cut 5 bases from V and 5 bases from J; bases unmatched to any gene: 6. Germline CDR1 MDHEN, CDR2 SYDVKM. CDR3 residues: CASSPTSGKGDTQYF. The DNA of the CDR3 is TGTGCCAGCAGTCCGACTAGCGGGAAAGGAGATACGCAGTATTTT.

This rearrangement joins TRBV2 to TRBJ1-2; 7 nucleotides match TRBD1. The germline gives CDR1 SNHLY, CDR2 FYNNEI. The CDR3 runs 15 residues. Trimming took 5 bases from V and 4 from J; bases not matched to a gene: 10. CDR3 sequence: CASSIARDSIYGYTF. Here the CDR3 DNA reads TGTGCCAGCAGTATAGCTCGGGACAGCATCTATGGCTACACCTTC.

Written as DNA, the CDR3 is TGTGCCAGCAGGTTAGATACCAACACCGGGGAGCTGTTTTTT. It codes for CASRLDTNTGELFF. V is TRBV9 and J is TRBJ2-2; D uncertain. V was trimmed by 5 bases and J by 2 bases, leaving 10 bases between them. The CDR3 covers 14 residues. Germline CDR1 and CDR2: SGDLS and YYNGEE.

V gene TRBV28 combines with J gene TRBJ2-7, with 7 bases aligning to TRBD1. CDR1 MDHEN and CDR2 SYDVKM come from the germline V gene. The CDR3 has 17 residues. Trimming removed 5 bases from V and 9 bases from J; junction bases left unmatched: 22. The DNA of the CDR3 is TGTGCCAGCAGTATACGGACAGGAGCCCCCCCCAAAGTCGGGCAGTACTTC. Translated: CASSIRTGAPPKVGQYF. Based on the CDR3 plus reference TRBV28 and TRBJ2-7, the full variable domain is DVKVTQSSRYLVKRTGEKVFLECVQDMDHENMFWYRQDPGLGLRLIYFSYDVKMKEKGDIPEGYSVSREKKERFSLILESASTNQTSMYLCASSIRTGAPPKVGQYFGPGTRLTVT.

The chain uses TRBV21-1 and TRBJ2-5; the table's D call TRBD1 went unverified against the DNA. TRBV21-1 is recorded as a pseudogene. The CDR3 length is 15 residues. CDR3 region: CASRPGTGKQETQYF. For the CDR3, the DNA is TGTGCCAGCCGTCCCGGGACAGGGAAACAAGAGACCCAGTACTTC.